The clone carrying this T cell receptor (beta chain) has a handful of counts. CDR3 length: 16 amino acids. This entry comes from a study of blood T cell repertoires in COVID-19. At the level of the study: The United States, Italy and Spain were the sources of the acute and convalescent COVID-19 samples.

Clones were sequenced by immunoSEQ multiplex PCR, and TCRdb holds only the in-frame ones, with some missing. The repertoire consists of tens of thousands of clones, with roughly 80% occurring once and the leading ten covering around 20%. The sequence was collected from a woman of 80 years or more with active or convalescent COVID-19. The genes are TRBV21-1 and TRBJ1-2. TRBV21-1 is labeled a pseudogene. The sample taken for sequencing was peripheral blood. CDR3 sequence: CASSKGVVRISYGYTF. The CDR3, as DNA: TGTGCCAGCAGCAAAGGCGTAGTGAGGATCAGCTATGGCTACACCTTC.